Below, 14 T cell receptor beta chains from the same sample are listed, as sequenced in a study of blood T cell repertoires in COVID-19. Repertoires were generated with immunoSEQ multiplex PCR, while TCRdb's copy carries only in-frame clones and drops some. The top ten clones hold approximately 4.5% of a sample with 100,000 to 150,000 clones, 65% to 85% of them seen once. The specimen sequenced was peripheral blood. Every receptor here comes from a woman in her seventies with acute or convalescent COVID-19.

This sequence joins TRBV29-1 and TRBJ1-2, with TRBD1 matching over 8 bases. Germline CDR1 is SQVTM and CDR2 is ANQGSEA. The CDR3 is 13 amino acids. V dropped 4 bases and J dropped 5; count of bases not matched to a gene: 6. For the CDR3, the DNA is TGCAGCGTTGGGACAGGGTATATTTATGGCTACACCTTC. This encodes CSVGTGYIYGYTF.

CDR3 region: CASSLEVQGLWEKLFF. CDR3 bases: TGTGCCAGCAGCTTAGAGGTTCAGGGATTATGGGAAAAACTGTTTTTT. The V call is TRBV7-4, the J call TRBJ1-4; maybe TRBD1 (5 bases). Germline-derived CDR1 and CDR2 are SGHVT and SQSDAQ. This CDR3 spans 16 amino acids. With 1 base removed from V and 8 bases from J, the gap between germline ends came to 17 bases.

The V gene is TRBV4-1, the J gene TRBJ1-4; 8 positions match TRBD1. After removal of 4 bases from V and 0 bases from J, the junction contained 10 bases not matched to a gene. From germline, CDR1 is MGHRA and CDR2 YSYEKL. The CDR3 sequence is 18 residues long. The CDR3 DNA reads as TGCGCCAGCAGCCCGGGGGCGGACAGGGTTGCAACTAATGAAAAACTGTTTTTT. It specifies CASSPGADRVATNEKLFF.

As DNA, the CDR3 is TGTGCCAGCAGCTTTGGACAGCAAGAGACCCAGTACTTC. Its translation: CASSFGQQETQYF. The rearrangement uses TRBV5-5 and TRBJ2-5; D might be TRBD1 (6 bases). CDR3 length: 13 amino acids. V was shortened by 2 bases and J by 2 bases, with 7 bases between the two germline ends. CDR1 and CDR2 from the germline V gene are SGHKS and YYEKEE (reference sequence).

The chain links TRBV7-2 to TRBJ2-5; D may be TRBD2 (5 bases). This CDR3 spans 18 amino acids. The V and J ends lost 3 bases and 0 bases respectively, with 20 bases between them. CDR1 and CDR2 from the germline V gene are SGHTA and FQGNSA. The CDR3 is CASSFSDLDGWYQETQYF. Written as DNA, the CDR3 is TGTGCCAGCAGCTTTAGCGATTTGGACGGTTGGTACCAAGAGACCCAGTACTTC.

The table lists this clone with a count of one. The chain is built from TRBV3-1 (or the pseudogene TRBV3-2) and TRBJ1-1; 10 nucleotides align to TRBD1. Trimming removed 3 bases from V and 4 bases from J; junction bases left unmatched: 2. CDR3 length: 14 residues. CDR1 LGHDT and CDR2 YNNKEL come from the germline V gene (reference sequence). Here the CDR3 DNA reads TGTGCCAGCAGCCAGGGGGACAGGGGCACTGAAGCTTTCTTT. Encoded protein: CASSQGDRGTEAFF.

V gene TRBV6-1 combines with J gene TRBJ1-2; D is unclear. Per germline, CDR1 MNHNS and CDR2 SASEGT. Trimming removed 3 bases at V and 4 bases at J, with 15 bases between. This CDR3 has 15 residues. The CDR3 reads CASSDTAAVGYGYTF. CDR3 nucleotide sequence: TGTGCCAGCAGTGATACCGCAGCGGTGGGCTATGGCTACACCTTC.

V gene TRBV23-1 combines with J gene TRBJ1-1, with no clear D. TRBV23-1 is an ORF, with its function uncertain. This CDR3 is built from 14 residues. Trimming removed 0 bases at V and 11 bases at J, with 16 bases between. The CDR3 DNA reads TGCGCCAGCAGTCAATCGAGAGGTTCTCTTGGGGCTTTCTTT. Its protein product is CASSQSRGSLGAFF.

The chain couples TRBV11-3 to TRBJ1-2; 9 nucleotides agree with TRBD1. Trimming took 3 bases from V and 8 from J; bases not matched to a gene: 16. The CDR3 is made up of 17 amino acids. Germline CDR1 and CDR2: SGHNT and YENEEA. The DNA of the CDR3 is TGTGCCAGCAGCTTGAGAGGGGGAAACAGGGGGCAAGGAGGCTACACCTTC. Translated, it gives CASSLRGGNRGQGGYTF.

This chain uses TRBV29-1 with TRBJ1-6, with 11 bases matching TRBD1. The CDR3 is made up of 13 amino acids. Looked up from germline, CDR1 is SQVTM and CDR2 is ANQGSEA. Unmatched junction bases numbered 0, after V lost 4 bases and J lost 7 bases. CDR3 nucleotides: TGCAGCGTTGGGACAGGGGGCAATTCACCCCTCCACTTT. It specifies CSVGTGGNSPLHF. Combining the CDR3 with reference TRBV29-1 and TRBJ1-6 gives the whole variable domain SAVISQKPSRDICQRGTSLTIQCQVDSQVTMMFWYRQQPGQSLTLIATANQGSEATYESGFVIDKFPISRPNLTFSTLTVSNMSPEDSSIYLCSVGTGGNSPLHFGNGTRLTVT.

The chain couples TRBV7-8 to TRBJ1-6; 8 bases line up with TRBD1. V lost 1 base, J lost 14 bases, and 10 bases stayed unmatched. CDR3 length: 15 residues. Per germline, CDR1 SGHVS and CDR2 FQNEAQ. The CDR3 protein is CASSLVGTGVVTLHF. CDR3 nucleotides: TGTGCCAGCAGCTTAGTCGGGACAGGAGTCGTCACCCTCCACTTT.

This chain joins TRBV4-3 and TRBJ1-4; D unclear. The V gene's germline CDR1 is LGHNA and CDR2 YSLEER. This CDR3 comprises 15 residues. V lost 0 bases, J lost 6 bases, and 11 bases lay in between. CDR3 in amino acids: CASSQDLGRHEKLFF. The DNA for the CDR3 is TGCGCCAGCAGCCAAGATCTGGGCAGGCATGAAAAACTGTTTTTT.

The rearrangement links TRBV7-9 to TRBJ1-6; unclear D gene. V lost 6 bases, J lost 9 bases, and 21 bases lay in between. The CDR3 is 16 residues long. CDR1 is SEHNR and CDR2 is FQNEAQ in the germline V gene (reference sequence). Here the CDR3 reads CASSWSGSQRSSPLHF. CDR3 coding DNA: TGTGCCAGCAGTTGGTCGGGGTCCCAACGCAGTTCACCCCTCCACTTT. Looking up the rest from reference TRBV7-9 and TRBJ1-6 gives the full variable domain: DTGVSQNPRHKITKRGQNVTFRCDPISEHNRLYWYRQTLGQGPEFLTYFQNEAQLEKSRLLSDRFSAERPKGSFSTLEIQRTEQGDSAMYLCASSWSGSQRSSPLHFGNGTRLTVT.

The chain combines TRBV6-1 with TRBJ1-5; tentative D call: TRBD1 (5 bases). The CDR3 totals 14 residues. CDR1 MNHNS and CDR2 SASEGT come from the germline V gene. V was pared by 3 bases and J by 6 bases, with 12 bases between. The DNA for the CDR3 is TGTGCCAGCAGTGATAGGAGGGACCGTCAGCCCCAGCATTTT. It encodes CASSDRRDRQPQHF.